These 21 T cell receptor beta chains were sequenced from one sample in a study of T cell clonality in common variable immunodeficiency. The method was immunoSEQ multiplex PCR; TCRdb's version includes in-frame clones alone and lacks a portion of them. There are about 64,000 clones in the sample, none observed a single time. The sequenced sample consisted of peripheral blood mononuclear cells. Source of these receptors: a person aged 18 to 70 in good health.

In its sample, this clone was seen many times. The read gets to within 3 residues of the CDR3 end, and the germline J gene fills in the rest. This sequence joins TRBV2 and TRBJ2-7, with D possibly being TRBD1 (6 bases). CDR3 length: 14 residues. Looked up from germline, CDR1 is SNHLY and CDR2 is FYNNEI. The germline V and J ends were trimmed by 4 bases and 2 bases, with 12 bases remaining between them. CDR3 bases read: TGTGCCAGCAGTGGAACGGGACATACCTACGAG. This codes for CASSGTGHTYE. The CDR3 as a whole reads CASSGTGHTYEQYF.

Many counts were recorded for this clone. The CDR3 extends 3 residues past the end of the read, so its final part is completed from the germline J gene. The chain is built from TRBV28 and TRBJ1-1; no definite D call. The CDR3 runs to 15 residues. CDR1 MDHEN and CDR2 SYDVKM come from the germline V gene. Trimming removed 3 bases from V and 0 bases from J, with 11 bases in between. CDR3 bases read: TGTGCCAGCAGTTTTACTCAGCGGGTGAACACTGAA. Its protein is CASSFTQRVNTE. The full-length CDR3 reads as CASSFTQRVNTEAFF.

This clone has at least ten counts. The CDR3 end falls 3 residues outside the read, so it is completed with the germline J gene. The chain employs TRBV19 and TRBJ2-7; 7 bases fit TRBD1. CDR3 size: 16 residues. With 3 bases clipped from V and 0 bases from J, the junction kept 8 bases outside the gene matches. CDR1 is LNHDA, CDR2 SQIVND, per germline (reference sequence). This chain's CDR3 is CASSMSGQVLSYEQYF. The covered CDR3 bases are TGTGCCAGTAGTATGAGTGGACAGGTCCTCTCCTACGAG.

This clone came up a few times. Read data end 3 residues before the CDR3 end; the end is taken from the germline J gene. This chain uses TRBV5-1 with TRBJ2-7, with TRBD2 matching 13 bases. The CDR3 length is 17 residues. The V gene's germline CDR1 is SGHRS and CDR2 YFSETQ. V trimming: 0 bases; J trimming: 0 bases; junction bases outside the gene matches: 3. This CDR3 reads CASSLEGLAGSSYEQYF. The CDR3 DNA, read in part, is TGCGCCAGCAGCTTGGAGGGACTAGCGGGATCCTCCTACGAG.

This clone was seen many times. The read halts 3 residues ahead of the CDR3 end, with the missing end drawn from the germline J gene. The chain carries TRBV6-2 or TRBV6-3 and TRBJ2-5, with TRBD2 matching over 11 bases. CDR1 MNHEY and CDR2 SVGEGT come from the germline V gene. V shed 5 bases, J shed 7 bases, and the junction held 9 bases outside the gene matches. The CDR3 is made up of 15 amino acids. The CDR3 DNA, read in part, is TGTGCCAGCAGTATACTAGCGGGGGCCGGGGGGACC. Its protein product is CASSILAGAGGT. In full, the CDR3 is CASSILAGAGGTQYF.

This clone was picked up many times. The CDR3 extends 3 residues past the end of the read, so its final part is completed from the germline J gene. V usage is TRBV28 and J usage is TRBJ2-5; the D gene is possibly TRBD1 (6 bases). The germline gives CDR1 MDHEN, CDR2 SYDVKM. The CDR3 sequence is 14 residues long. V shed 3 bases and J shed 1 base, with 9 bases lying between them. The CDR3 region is CASSFHRAQETQYF. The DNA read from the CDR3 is TGTGCCAGCAGTTTTCACAGGGCCCAAGAGACC.

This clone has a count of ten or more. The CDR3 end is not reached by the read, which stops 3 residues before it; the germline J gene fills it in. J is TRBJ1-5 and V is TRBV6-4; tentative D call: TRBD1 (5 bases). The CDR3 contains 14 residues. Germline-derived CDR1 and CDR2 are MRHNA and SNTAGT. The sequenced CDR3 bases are TGTGCCAGCAGTAAGGACACTGAATCAATTCCC. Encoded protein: CASSKDTESIP. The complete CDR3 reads CASSKDTESIPQHF.

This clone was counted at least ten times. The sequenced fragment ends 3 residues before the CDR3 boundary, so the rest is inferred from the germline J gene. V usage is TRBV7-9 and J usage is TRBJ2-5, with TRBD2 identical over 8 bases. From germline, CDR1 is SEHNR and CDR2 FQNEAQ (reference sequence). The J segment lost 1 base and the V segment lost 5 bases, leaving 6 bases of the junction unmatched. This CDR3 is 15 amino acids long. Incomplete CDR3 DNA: TGTGCCAGCAGCCCAGCCCGGGGGGGCCAAGAGACC. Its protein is CASSPARGGQET. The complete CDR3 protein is CASSPARGGQETQYF.

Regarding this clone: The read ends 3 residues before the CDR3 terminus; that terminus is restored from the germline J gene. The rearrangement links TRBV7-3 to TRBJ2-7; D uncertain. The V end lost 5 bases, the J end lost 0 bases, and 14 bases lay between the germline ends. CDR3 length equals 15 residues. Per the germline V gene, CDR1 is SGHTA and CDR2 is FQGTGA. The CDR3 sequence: CASSPAVLNSYEQYF. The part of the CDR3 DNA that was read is TGTGCCAGCAGCCCGGCGGTCCTCAACTCCTACGAG.

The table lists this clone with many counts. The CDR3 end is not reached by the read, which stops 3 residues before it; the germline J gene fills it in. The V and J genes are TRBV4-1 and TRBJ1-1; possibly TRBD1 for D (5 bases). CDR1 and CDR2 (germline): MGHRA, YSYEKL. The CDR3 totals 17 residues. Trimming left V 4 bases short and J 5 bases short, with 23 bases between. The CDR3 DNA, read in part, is TGCGCCAGCAGCCCCGGACCCCAGGCAGGGCCCGGGACTGAA. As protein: CASSPGPQAGPGTE. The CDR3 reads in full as CASSPGPQAGPGTEAFF.

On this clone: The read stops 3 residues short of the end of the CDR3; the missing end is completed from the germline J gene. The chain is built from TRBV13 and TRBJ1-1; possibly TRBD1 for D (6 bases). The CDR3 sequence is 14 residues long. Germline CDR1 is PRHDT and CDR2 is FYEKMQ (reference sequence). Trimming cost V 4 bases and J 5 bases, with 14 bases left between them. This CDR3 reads CASSSMTGGTEAFF. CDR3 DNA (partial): TGTGCCAGCAGCTCCATGACAGGCGGTACTGAA.

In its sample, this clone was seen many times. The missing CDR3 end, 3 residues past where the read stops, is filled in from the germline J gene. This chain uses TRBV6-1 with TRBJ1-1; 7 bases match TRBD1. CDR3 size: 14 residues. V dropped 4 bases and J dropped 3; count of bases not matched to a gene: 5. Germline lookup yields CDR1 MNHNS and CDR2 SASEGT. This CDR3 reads CASSGQGVDTEAFF. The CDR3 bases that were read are TGTGCCAGCAGTGGACAGGGTGTAGACACTGAA.

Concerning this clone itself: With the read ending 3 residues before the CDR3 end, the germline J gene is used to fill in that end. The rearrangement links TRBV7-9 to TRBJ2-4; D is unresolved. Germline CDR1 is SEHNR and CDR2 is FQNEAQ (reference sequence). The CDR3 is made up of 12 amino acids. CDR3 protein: CASSPIGRAQYF. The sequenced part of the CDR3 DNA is TGTGCCAGCAGCCCGATTGGTAGGGCT.

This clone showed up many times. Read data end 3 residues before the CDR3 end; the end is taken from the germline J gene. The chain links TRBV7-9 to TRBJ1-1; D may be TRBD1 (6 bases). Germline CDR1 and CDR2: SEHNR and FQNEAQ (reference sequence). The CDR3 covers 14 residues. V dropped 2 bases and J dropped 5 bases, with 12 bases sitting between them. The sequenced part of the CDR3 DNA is TGTGCCAGCAGCTTACCAGGGGCGGTTACTGAA. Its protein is CASSLPGAVTE. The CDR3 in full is CASSLPGAVTEAFF. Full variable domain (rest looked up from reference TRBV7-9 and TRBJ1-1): DTGVSQNPRHKITKRGQNVTFRCDPISEHNRLYWYRQTLGQGPEFLTYFQNEAQLEKSRLLSDRFSAERPKGSFSTLEIQRTEQGDSAMYLCASSLPGAVTEAFFGQGTRLTVV.

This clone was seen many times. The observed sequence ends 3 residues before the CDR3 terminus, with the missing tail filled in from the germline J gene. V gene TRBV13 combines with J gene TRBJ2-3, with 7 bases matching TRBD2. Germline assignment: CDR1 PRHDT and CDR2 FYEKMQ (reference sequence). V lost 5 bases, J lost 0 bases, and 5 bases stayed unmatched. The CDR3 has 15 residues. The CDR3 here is CASSVSGASTDTQYF. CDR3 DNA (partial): TGTGCCAGCAGCGTCAGCGGGGCTAGCACAGATACG.

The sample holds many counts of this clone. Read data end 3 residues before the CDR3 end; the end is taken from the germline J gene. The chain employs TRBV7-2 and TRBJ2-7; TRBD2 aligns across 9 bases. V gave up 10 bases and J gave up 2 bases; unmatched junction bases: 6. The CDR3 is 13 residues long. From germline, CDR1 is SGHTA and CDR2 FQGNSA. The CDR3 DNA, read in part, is TGTGCCATCCCGCGGGAGGGCCCCTACGAG. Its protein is CAIPREGPYE. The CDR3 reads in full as CAIPREGPYEQYF.

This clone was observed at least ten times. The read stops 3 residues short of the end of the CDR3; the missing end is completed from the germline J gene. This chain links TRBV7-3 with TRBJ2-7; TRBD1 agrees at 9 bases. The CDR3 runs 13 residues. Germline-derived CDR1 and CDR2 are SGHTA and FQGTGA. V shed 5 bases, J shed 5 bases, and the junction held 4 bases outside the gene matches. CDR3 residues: CASSLRTGDEQYF. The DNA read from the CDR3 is TGTGCCAGCAGCCTACGGACAGGGGACGAG.

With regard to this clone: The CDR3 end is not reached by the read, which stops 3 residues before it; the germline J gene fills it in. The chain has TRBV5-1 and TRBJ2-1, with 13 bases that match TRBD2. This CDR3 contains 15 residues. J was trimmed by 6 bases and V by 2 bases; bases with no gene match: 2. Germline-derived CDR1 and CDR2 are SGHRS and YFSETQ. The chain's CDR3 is CASSFGLAGVNEQFF. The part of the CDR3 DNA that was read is TGCGCCAGCAGCTTTGGACTAGCGGGAGTCAATGAG.

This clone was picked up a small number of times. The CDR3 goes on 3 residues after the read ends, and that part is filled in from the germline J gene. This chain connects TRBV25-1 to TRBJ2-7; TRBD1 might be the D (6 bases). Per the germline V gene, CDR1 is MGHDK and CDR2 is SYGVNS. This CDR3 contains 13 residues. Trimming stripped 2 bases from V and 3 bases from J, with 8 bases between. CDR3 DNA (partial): TGTGCCAGCAGTGAACAGGGGATCTACGAG. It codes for CASSEQGIYE. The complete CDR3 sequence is CASSEQGIYEQYF.

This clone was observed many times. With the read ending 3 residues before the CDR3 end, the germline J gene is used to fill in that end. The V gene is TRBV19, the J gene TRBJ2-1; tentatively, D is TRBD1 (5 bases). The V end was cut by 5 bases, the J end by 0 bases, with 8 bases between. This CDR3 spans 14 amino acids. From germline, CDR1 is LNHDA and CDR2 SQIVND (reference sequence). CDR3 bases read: TGTGCCAGTAGTGGCCAGGGCTCCTACAATGAG. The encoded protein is CASSGQGSYNE. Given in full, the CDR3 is CASSGQGSYNEQFF.

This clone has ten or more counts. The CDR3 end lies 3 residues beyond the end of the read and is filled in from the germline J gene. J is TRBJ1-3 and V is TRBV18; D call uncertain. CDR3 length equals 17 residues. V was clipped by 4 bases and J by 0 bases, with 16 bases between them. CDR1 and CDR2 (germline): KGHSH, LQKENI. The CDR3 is CASSRSEVGFSGNTIYF. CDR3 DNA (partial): TGTGCCAGCTCACGGTCCGAGGTTGGCTTCTCTGGAAACACC.